One sample yielded the 24 T cell receptor beta chains listed below, sequenced in a study of identifying expanded T cells in peripheral blood. TCRdb keeps only in-frame clones here, not all; method: immunoSEQ multiplex PCR. The sample carries about 81,000 clones, about 83% recorded once. Material: blood. Receptor source: a person aged 18 to 75 in good health.

The chain links TRBV30 to TRBJ1-3; 8 nucleotides agree with TRBD1. The CDR3 covers 15 residues. The germline V gene has CDR1 GTSNPN and CDR2 SVGIG (reference sequence). Germline trimming cut 1 base from V and 4 bases from J; bases unmatched to any gene: 6. CDR3: CAWSEDRAAGNTIYF. In DNA form, the CDR3 reads TGTGCCTGGAGTGAGGACAGGGCGGCGGGAAACACCATATATTTT.

The CDR3 spells CASSSSGAPYNEQFF. CDR3 sequence (DNA): TGTGCCAGCAGTTCTAGCGGGGCTCCCTACAATGAGCAGTTCTTC. The rearrangement links TRBV6-5 to TRBJ2-1; 9 positions match TRBD2. The V gene's germline CDR1 is MNHEY and CDR2 SVGAGI. Trimming at V came to 4 bases and at J to 2 bases, leaving 3 bases not matched to a gene. There are 15 residues in the CDR3.

The table lists this clone with a few counts. V is TRBV9 and J is TRBJ2-3; TRBD1 aligns across 9 bases. The CDR3 extends over 18 amino acids. Germline CDR1 is SGDLS and CDR2 is YYNGEE. The trim removed 0 bases at V and 2 bases at J, leaving 10 bases unmatched. DNA of the CDR3: TGTGCCAGCAGCGTAGAAGGAGGGACAGGGACATACACAGATACGCAGTATTTT. Protein: CASSVEGGTGTYTDTQYF. The whole variable domain, filled in from reference TRBV9 and TRBJ2-3, reads DSGVTQTPKHLITATGQRVTLRCSPRSGDLSVYWYQQSLDQGLQFLIQYYNGEERAKGNILERFSAQQFPDLHSELNLSSLELGDSALYFCASSVEGGTGTYTDTQYFGPGTRLTVL.

The J gene is TRBJ1-3, the V gene TRBV2, with 7 positions matching TRBD1. The CDR3 consists of 17 residues. CDR1 is SNHLY, CDR2 FYNNEI, per germline. Trimming removed 7 bases from V and 0 bases from J; junction bases left unmatched: 12. CDR3 region: CASTLLPPGGSGNTIYF. The CDR3 DNA sequence: TGTGCCAGCACCCTTCTCCCCCCAGGGGGCTCTGGAAACACCATATATTTT.

This chain connects TRBV4-3 to TRBJ1-2; TRBD1 is a possible D gene (5 bases). CDR3 length: 16 residues. CDR1 and CDR2 (germline): LGHNA, YSLEER. V gave up 3 bases and J gave up 8 bases, with 22 bases separating them. The CDR3 spells CASSQRRDVRLWGYTF. The CDR3 DNA follows: TGCGCCAGCAGCCAGCGAAGGGACGTCCGGTTGTGGGGCTACACCTTC.

This clone occurred once. The V and J genes are TRBV4-3 and TRBJ2-7; D gene uncertain. The V gene lost 1 base and the J gene lost 0 bases, with 19 bases spanning the gap. The length of the CDR3 is 18 residues. Germline V gene lookup returns CDR1 LGHNA and CDR2 YSLEER. CDR3 DNA sequence: TGCGCCAGCAGCCAAGCGACGGACGACTTCCAGAGCTCCTACGAGCAGTACTTC. Translation gives CASSQATDDFQSSYEQYF.

The V call is TRBV5-6, the J call TRBJ1-1, with TRBD1 matching 9 bases. This CDR3 region has 15 residues. CDR1 and CDR2 from the germline V gene are SGHDT and YYEEEE. J lost 5 bases, V lost 5 bases, and 10 bases had no gene match. The DNA of the CDR3 is TGTGCCAGCAGGGCGAGGTACAGGGGGCGGACTGAAGCTTTCTTT. As protein: CASRARYRGRTEAFF.

The chain employs TRBV5-1 and TRBJ2-1; 11 bases are shared with TRBD1. V was pared by 9 bases and J by 9 bases, with 20 bases of the junction left unmatched. The CDR3 runs 17 residues. CDR1 and CDR2 from the germline V gene are SGHRS and YFSETQ. The CDR3 spells CAISRTGGVGPRFEQFF. The CDR3, as DNA: TGCGCCATCAGTAGGACAGGGGGCGTAGGGCCTCGTTTTGAGCAGTTCTTC.

The V and J genes are TRBV19 and TRBJ2-7; D is unresolved. Germline CDR1 reads LNHDA; CDR2 reads SQIVND (reference sequence). This CDR3 has 14 amino acids. The V gene lost 1 base and the J gene lost 4 bases, with 11 bases spanning the gap. The DNA of the CDR3 is TGTGCCAGTAGTATAGGAGCTTTCGGGTACGAGCAGTACTTC. It specifies CASSIGAFGYEQYF.

This clone was detected a few times. V is TRBV7-2 and J is TRBJ2-3; D may be TRBD1 or TRBD2 (6 bases each). The CDR3 has 15 amino acids. The germline V and J ends were trimmed by 5 bases and 3 bases, with 15 bases remaining between them. The V gene's germline CDR1 is SGHTA and CDR2 FQGNSA. DNA of the CDR3: TGTGCCAGCAGCAGGGGGAGGATCCCAACAGATACGCAGTATTTT. Translation: CASSRGRIPTDTQYF.

The DNA of the CDR3 is TGTGCCAGTAGTATAGACGGCAGAACCTACGAGCAGTACTTC. Protein: CASSIDGRTYEQYF. The chain uses TRBV19 and TRBJ2-7; D remains ambiguous. V lost 0 bases, J lost 2 bases, and 8 bases lay in between. This CDR3 is 14 amino acids long. Per germline, CDR1 LNHDA and CDR2 SQIVND (reference sequence).

V is TRBV11-3 and J is TRBJ1-1, with TRBD1 identical over 9 bases. Germline V lookup: CDR1 SGHNT, CDR2 YENEEA. With V trimmed by 5 bases and J by 1 base, 5 bases remained unmatched. The CDR3 runs to 15 residues. CDR3 sequence: CASSEPDRGNTEAFF. CDR3 nucleotide sequence: TGTGCCAGCAGCGAACCGGACAGGGGGAACACTGAAGCTTTCTTT.

The genes are TRBV7-9 and TRBJ2-4; no clear D gene. The V gene's germline CDR1 is SEHNR and CDR2 FQNEAQ (reference sequence). The CDR3 length is 16 residues. The V and J ends lost 2 bases and 3 bases respectively, with 14 bases between them. This CDR3 is CASSLWADKVKNIQYF. CDR3 in DNA: TGTGCCAGCAGCTTATGGGCCGATAAGGTCAAAAACATTCAGTACTTC.

The chain employs TRBV15 and TRBJ1-5; D is undetermined. CDR1 and CDR2 (germline): LNHNV, YYDKDF (reference sequence). The CDR3 extends over 16 amino acids. V was shortened by 1 base and J by 0 bases, with 10 bases between the two germline ends. CDR3 sequence reads: CATSRGRADSNQPQHF. The CDR3 DNA is TGTGCCACCAGCAGAGGGAGGGCGGATAGCAATCAGCCCCAGCATTTT. Looking up the rest from reference TRBV15 and TRBJ1-5 gives the full variable domain: DAMVIQNPRYQVTQFGKPVTLSCSQTLNHNVMYWYQQKSSQAPKLLFHYYDKDFNNEADTPDNFQSRRPNTSFCFLDIRSPGLGDTAMYLCATSRGRADSNQPQHFGDGTRLSIL.

V and J are TRBV11-2 and TRBJ2-5; 12 bases align to TRBD2. Germline V CDR1 and CDR2: SGHAT, FQNNGV. The CDR3 is 17 residues long. V lost 3 bases and J lost 4; bases outside the gene matches: 9. The CDR3 DNA sequence: TGTGCCAGCAGCTTTCAGCGGGGGGGACTAGCGGGAGAGACCCAGTACTTC. Its protein is CASSFQRGGLAGETQYF.

J is TRBJ2-2 and V is TRBV7-9; unclear D gene. The CDR3 spans 14 residues. Germline CDR1 and CDR2: SEHNR and FQNEAQ (reference sequence). V was cut by 1 base and J by 3 bases, with 6 bases left in between. CDR3 region: CASSLVEDTGELFF. The CDR3 bases are TGTGCCAGCAGCTTAGTAGAGGACACCGGGGAGCTGTTTTTT. Full variable domain (missing parts from reference TRBV7-9 and TRBJ2-2): DTGVSQNPRHKITKRGQNVTFRCDPISEHNRLYWYRQTLGQGPEFLTYFQNEAQLEKSRLLSDRFSAERPKGSFSTLEIQRTEQGDSAMYLCASSLVEDTGELFFGEGSRLTVL.

The chain recombines TRBV10-3 with TRBJ1-4; D unresolved. The germline V gene has CDR1 ENHRY and CDR2 SYGVKD. The ends were cut back, 0 bases at V and 5 bases at J, with 16 bases in the middle. The CDR3 runs to 17 residues. CDR3 residues: CAISESEEEGINEKLFF. The CDR3 bases are TGTGCCATCAGTGAGTCGGAGGAGGAAGGGATCAATGAAAAACTGTTTTTT.

The chain combines TRBV7-6 with TRBJ2-1; no definite D call. CDR1 and CDR2 (germline): SGHVS, FNYEAQ. This CDR3 is 14 amino acids long. Trimming removed 3 bases at V and 4 bases at J, with 10 bases between. The CDR3 region has the DNA TGTGCCAGCAGCTTTAGCTTGGGGTACAATGAGCAGTTCTTC. Protein sequence: CASSFSLGYNEQFF.

This clone was counted a few times. The J gene is TRBJ1-2, the V gene TRBV6-1; D gene uncertain. The CDR3 extends over 13 amino acids. The ends were cut back, 6 bases at V and 2 bases at J, with 10 bases in the middle. Germline V gene sequence: CDR1 MNHNS, CDR2 SASEGT. The DNA of the CDR3 is TGTGCCAGCAGACAAGCAGAGAACTATGGCTACACCTTC. The encoded protein is CASRQAENYGYTF.

The chain is built from TRBV10-3 and TRBJ2-1; the match to TRBD2 covers 10 bases. V gave up 0 bases and J gave up 9 bases; unmatched junction bases: 8. The CDR3 spans 16 residues. The V gene's germline CDR1 is ENHRY and CDR2 SYGVKD. CDR3 DNA: TGTGCCATCAGTGAGTCGTACCTAGCGGGAGCCACTGAGCAGTTCTTC. Its translation is CAISESYLAGATEQFF.

The chain joins TRBV28 to TRBJ1-4, with D unclear. Trimming stripped 6 bases from V and 5 bases from J, with 7 bases between. The germline V gene has CDR1 MDHEN and CDR2 SYDVKM. The CDR3 totals 12 residues. CDR3 bases: TGTGCCAGCAGGGCCCTAAATGAAAAACTGTTTTTT. Amino acids: CASRALNEKLFF.

CDR3: CAITPIVGGQGANTEAFF. The CDR3 DNA is TGTGCCATCACCCCCATTGTAGGAGGACAGGGAGCGAACACTGAAGCTTTCTTT. V usage is TRBV10-3 and J usage is TRBJ1-1; 8 bases align to TRBD1. With 7 bases clipped from V and 1 base from J, the junction kept 17 bases outside the gene matches. This CDR3 is built from 18 residues. The germline gives CDR1 ENHRY, CDR2 SYGVKD.

The chain links TRBV29-1 to TRBJ2-2, with D uncertain. Germline lookup yields CDR1 SQVTM and CDR2 ANQGSEA. V was cut by 5 bases and J by 1 base, with 11 bases left in between. This CDR3 contains 14 residues. The CDR3 region is CSVRAVLNTGELFF. The CDR3 DNA reads TGCAGCGTTCGGGCAGTCCTGAACACCGGGGAGCTGTTTTTT.

The chain has TRBV4-2 and TRBJ2-7; D is ambiguous. CDR3 length equals 14 residues. V was shortened by 1 base and J by 4 bases, with 11 bases between the two germline ends. Germline V lookup: CDR1 LGHNA, CDR2 YNFKEQ. This chain's CDR3 is CASSQGLFGYEQYF. The CDR3 nucleotides are TGTGCCAGCAGCCAAGGGCTCTTTGGGTACGAGCAGTACTTC.